This T cell receptor beta chain was captured by sequencing in a study of regulatory T cells in long-lasting Graves disease. Points from the study as a whole: With persistent disease, TRBV28, TRBJ1-2 and TRBJ2-5 were the favored segments. The sample size was small, and this may have reduced accuracy.

Stated time point: newly diagnosed GD, antithyroid drugs for less than 3 months. From PBMCs, RNA was extracted and then used to make the TCR library. Clinicians diagnosed Graves' disease using American Thyroid Association guidelines. This clonotype was recorded many times. Its antigen remains unknown. There are 21 residues in the CDR3. The V and J ends lost 9 bases and 5 bases, in that order; junction bases with no gene match: 27. The germline CDR1 and CDR2 sequences are MDHEN and SYDVKM. Investigators prepared the TCR beta libraries by applying iRepertoire HTBI primers and Arm-PCR of CDR3 regions. From the multiplex PCR reads, TCRdb called clonotypes with MiXCR, one entry per CDR3 protein. The data contain about 440,000 distinct CDR3 sequences, approximately 15% of them singletons. The same data also went into a second study, on T cells in Graves' hyperthyroidism and ophthalmopathy. This second study notes: Diagnoses rested on clinical symptoms, serum thyroxine and TRAb, thyroid ultrasound and orbital computed tomography.

The source of this sequence is a woman aged 25 to 39 with Graves disease. Sequences were derived from peripheral blood mononuclear cells (PBMCs), sampled at new diagnosis, from a patient treated with antithyroid drugs. The chain employs TRBV28 and TRBJ2-4; 11 bases are a match to TRBD2. In DNA form, the CDR3 reads TGTGCCAGTAAAACGACCAAAATCACAGGGTTTGCGGGACTAGCGGAAAACATTCAGTACTTC. Protein: CASKTTKITGFAGLAENIQYF. Full variable domain (missing parts from reference TRBV28 and TRBJ2-4): DVKVTQSSRYLVKRTGEKVFLECVQDMDHENMFWYRQDPGLGLRLIYFSYDVKMKEKGDIPEGYSVSREKKERFSLILESASTNQTSMYLCASKTTKITGFAGLAENIQYFGAGTRLSVL.